Shown below are 11 T cell receptor beta chains from a single sample sequenced in a study of shared clonotypes between healthy human individuals. The naive CD8 population came from CD45RO-negative cells selected for CCR7, without terminally differentiated effector memory CD45RA+ cells. The table came from immunoSEQ multiplex PCR; TCRdb's copy has only in-frame clones and leaves some out. The sample lists approximately 1.9 million clones, 85% to 95% occurring once. Specimen: naive CD8+ T cells from PBMCs. The receptors were sampled from a man between 18 and 29 years old in good health. Some clones in this sample may be carry-over from other donors' samples.

The chain employs TRBV25-1 and TRBJ1-5; a possible D gene is TRBD1 (5 bases). This CDR3 has 14 amino acids. Germline assignment: CDR1 MGHDK and CDR2 SYGVNS. Trimming removed 2 bases at V and 5 bases at J, with 10 bases between. The CDR3 DNA reads TGTGCCAGCAGTGAAACTGGGGCAGATCAGCCCCAGCATTTT. It translates to CASSETGADQPQHF.

J is TRBJ1-1 and V is TRBV7-9; the D gene is possibly TRBD1 (6 bases). This CDR3 has 15 residues. Trimming shortened V by 0 bases and J by 1 base, and 9 bases separated the two germline ends. CDR1 and CDR2 (germline): SEHNR, FQNEAQ (reference sequence). CDR3 coding DNA: TGTGCCAGCAGCTTAGCGGCGGGGGCGAACACTGAAGCTTTCTTT. Translation: CASSLAAGANTEAFF.

The V gene is TRBV7-9, the J gene TRBJ2-2; D is undetermined. This CDR3 is 11 amino acids long. Germline V gives CDR1 SEHNR, CDR2 FQNEAQ (reference sequence). The V end lost 7 bases, the J end lost 4 bases, and 4 bases lay between the germline ends. CDR3 amino acids: CASTPTGELFF. The CDR3 DNA sequence: TGTGCCAGCACCCCCACCGGGGAGCTGTTTTTT. The variable domain in full, with the rest retrieved from reference TRBV7-9 and TRBJ2-2, is DTGVSQNPRHKITKRGQNVTFRCDPISEHNRLYWYRQTLGQGPEFLTYFQNEAQLEKSRLLSDRFSAERPKGSFSTLEIQRTEQGDSAMYLCASTPTGELFFGEGSRLTVL.

The rearrangement joins TRBV7-9 to TRBJ2-5; 9 nucleotides align to TRBD2. The CDR3 contains 17 residues. Germline CDR1 is SEHNR and CDR2 is FQNEAQ (reference sequence). With V trimmed by 5 bases and J by 1 base, 11 bases remained unmatched. The CDR3 spells CASSTRAGGGLQETQYF. Written as DNA, the CDR3 is TGTGCCAGCAGCACACGAGCGGGAGGCGGCCTCCAAGAGACCCAGTACTTC.

The chain uses TRBV27 and TRBJ2-2; 12 bases are shared with TRBD2. CDR1 and CDR2 from the germline V gene are MNHEY and SMNVEV (reference sequence). CDR3 length: 16 amino acids. V gave up 5 bases and J gave up 6 bases; unmatched junction bases: 7. CDR3 protein: CASSRLASGRAGELFF. CDR3 sequence (DNA): TGTGCCAGCAGTCGGCTGGCTAGCGGGAGGGCCGGGGAGCTGTTTTTT.

V gene TRBV29-1 combines with J gene TRBJ1-1, with D possibly being TRBD1 (6 bases). Germline-derived CDR1 and CDR2 are SQVTM and ANQGSEA. Between the trimmed V and J ends, which lost 3 bases and 2 bases, there was a span of 13 bases. This CDR3 comprises 14 residues. The CDR3 bases are TGCAGCGTTGATAGTGGGACAAGCAACACTGAAGCTTTCTTT. Protein sequence: CSVDSGTSNTEAFF.

This clone has more than one count but fewer than ten. Other DNA sequences of this sample code for an identical CDR3. V is TRBV7-6 and J is TRBJ1-2; possibly TRBD1 for D (5 bases). CDR1 and CDR2 from the germline V gene are SGHVS and FNYEAQ. With 5 bases removed from V and 4 bases from J, the gap between germline ends came to 11 bases. CDR3 length: 13 residues. The CDR3 here is CASSPRGSYGYTF. The CDR3 coding sequence is TGTGCCAGCAGCCCTCGGGGGAGCTATGGCTACACCTTC.

This chain connects TRBV7-2 to TRBJ1-4; D call uncertain. Trimming took off 4 bases at V and 0 bases at J, with 15 bases between the two ends. Germline assignment: CDR1 SGHTA and CDR2 FQGNSA. The CDR3 has 17 residues. In DNA, the CDR3 is TGTGCCAGCAGCTCTAGTGTCTTGAGTTCAACTAATGAAAAACTGTTTTTT. Its translation is CASSSSVLSSTNEKLFF.

J is TRBJ2-7 and V is TRBV9; 8 bases map to TRBD1. Germline lookup yields CDR1 SGDLS and CDR2 YYNGEE. The CDR3 sequence is 14 residues long. Trimming cost V 0 bases and J 5 bases; bases outside gene matches: 4. CDR3 coding DNA: TGTGCCAGCAGCGTAGCTCCAGGGGGCCACGAGCAGTACTTC. It codes for CASSVAPGGHEQYF.

This clone turned up a few times. This chain joins TRBV16 and TRBJ1-2; D call uncertain. The CDR3 has 15 residues. Trimming removed 0 bases at V and 5 bases at J, with 13 bases between. The germline gives CDR1 KGHSY, CDR2 FQNENV. CDR3 in DNA: TGTGCCAGCAGCCAATCGCCCCGGGGAGCTTATGGCTACACCTTC. This gives the protein CASSQSPRGAYGYTF.

This rearrangement joins TRBV19 to TRBJ2-7, with D unresolved. V lost 5 bases and J 5 bases, leaving 19 bases between the germline ends. The CDR3 runs 15 residues. Germline V CDR1 and CDR2: LNHDA, SQIVND (reference sequence). CDR3 amino acids: CASSPWTSSGNEQYF. CDR3 bases: TGTGCCAGTAGTCCATGGACCTCATCGGGCAACGAGCAGTACTTC.